The 20 T cell receptor beta chains reported below all come from one sample, sequenced in a study of T-cell reconstitution after alpha-beta-depleted transplantation in children. Unique molecular identifiers were incorporated into the prepared TCRbeta library. TCRdb processed the PCR reads anew with MiXCR; each CDR3 protein has one entry. The sample has about 610,000 distinct CDR3 sequences; about 10% are singletons. The sequenced sample was PBMCs from the stem cell graft donor, obtained from the stem cell graft. The receptors derive from a human donor who donated a stem cell graft to a child with acute myeloid leukemia.

In this sample, this clonotype turned up many times. The chain joins TRBV9 to TRBJ1-5; TRBD1 matches at 7 bases. The junction had 12 bases not matched to a gene; V was cut back by 1 base and J by 5 bases. This CDR3 is built from 17 residues. Germline lookup yields CDR1 SGDLS and CDR2 YYNGEE. In DNA form, the CDR3 reads TGTGCCAGCAGCGTATCAGGGGGACGGCCGTTCGATCAGCCCCAGCATTTT. Its protein is CASSVSGGRPFDQPQHF.

This CDR3 is CSAPPGQGILRTEAFF. CDR3 bases: TGCAGTGCTCCTCCGGGACAGGGGATCTTACGGACTGAAGCTTTCTTT. V usage is TRBV20-1 and J usage is TRBJ1-1; 10 bases match TRBD1. Losses at the gene ends were 5 bases for V and 5 bases for J; bases not matched to a gene: 14. Germline loops: CDR1 DFQATT, CDR2 SNEGSKA (reference sequence). This CDR3 comprises 16 residues.

The V call is TRBV24-1, the J call TRBJ2-1; tentative D call: TRBD2 (5 bases). The V end lost 12 bases, the J end lost 5 bases, and 16 bases lay between the germline ends. CDR1 is KGHDR and CDR2 is SFDVKD in the germline V gene. The CDR3 is made up of 13 amino acids. The CDR3 nucleotides read TGTGCCCCCCGGGGAGACCAAAACAATGAGCAGTTCTTC. Residues: CAPRGDQNNEQFF.

This clonotype came up many times. This rearrangement joins TRBV7-2 to TRBJ1-2; 7 positions match TRBD1. Germline CDR1 and CDR2: SGHTA and FQGNSA. The CDR3 length is 13 residues. Losses at the gene ends were 7 bases for V and 2 bases for J; bases not matched to a gene: 4. The CDR3, as DNA: TGTGCCAGCAACAGGGACAGCAACTATGGCTACACCTTC. This encodes CASNRDSNYGYTF.

The chain combines TRBV3-1 with TRBJ1-5, with TRBD1 as a possible D gene (6 bases). CDR3 length equals 18 residues. Per germline, CDR1 LGHDT and CDR2 YNNKEL (reference sequence). The CDR3, as DNA: TGTACCTGCAGTTACGGGGGACGGAGGGGGTTCGGCAATCAGCCCCAGCATTTT. Protein product: CTCSYGGRRGFGNQPQHF.

In its sample, this clonotype was seen a few times. This rearrangement joins TRBV7-3 to TRBJ2-7, with 7 bases aligning to TRBD1. Trimming removed 2 bases from V and 5 bases from J; junction bases left unmatched: 9. CDR1 is SGHTA, CDR2 FQGTGA, per germline. There are 15 residues in the CDR3. DNA of the CDR3: TGTGCCAGCAGCTTAGGGGACAGTCGCACCGACGAGCAGTACTTC. The encoded protein is CASSLGDSRTDEQYF. Complete variable domain (other parts from reference TRBV7-3 and TRBJ2-7): GAGVSQTPSNKVTEKGKYVELRCDPISGHTALYWYRQSLGQGPEFLIYFQGTGAADDSGLPNDRFFAVRPEGSVSTLKIQRTERGDSAVYLCASSLGDSRTDEQYFGPGTRLTVT.

This clonotype was counted ten times or more. The CDR3 sequence is CAISPPERTYEQYF. CDR3 DNA: TGTGCCATCAGCCCCCCTGAGCGGACCTACGAGCAGTACTTC. This chain uses TRBV10-3 with TRBJ2-7, with D perhaps TRBD2 (5 bases). Germline V gene data show CDR1 as ENHRY and CDR2 as SYGVKD. The CDR3 covers 14 residues. V lost 6 bases and J 2 bases, leaving 14 bases between the germline ends.

In this sample, this clonotype turned up a few times. This rearrangement joins TRBV7-2 to TRBJ2-3, with a possible D match to TRBD2 (7 bases). Trimming stripped 5 bases from V and 2 bases from J, with 14 bases between. CDR3 length: 15 residues. Germline V gene lookup returns CDR1 SGHTA and CDR2 FQGNSA. DNA for the CDR3: TGTGCCAGCAGCCTGCGGCGGGGGCCCACAGATACGCAGTATTTT. As protein: CASSLRRGPTDTQYF.

This chain links TRBV10-3 with TRBJ2-1; 8 positions agree with TRBD2. Unmatched junction bases numbered 16, after V lost 0 bases and J lost 12 bases. This CDR3 region has 17 residues. The germline V gene has CDR1 ENHRY and CDR2 SYGVKD. The CDR3 is CAISESAAGAQRRGQFF. The CDR3 DNA follows: TGTGCCATCAGTGAGTCGGCAGCGGGAGCTCAGAGAAGGGGGCAGTTCTTC.

Many counts were recorded for this clonotype. The chain employs TRBV29-1 and TRBJ2-4; perhaps TRBD1 as D (5 bases). CDR3 size: 11 residues. Looked up from germline, CDR1 is SQVTM and CDR2 is ANQGSEA. The ends were cut back, 4 bases at V and 7 bases at J, with 8 bases in the middle. CDR3 DNA: TGCAGCGTTGCCGACAGTAACATTCAGTACTTC. Protein: CSVADSNIQYF.

This clonotype has only a few counts. This sequence joins TRBV6-5 and TRBJ1-5, with TRBD1 matching 10 bases. J lost 3 bases, V lost 6 bases, and 5 bases had no gene match. The CDR3 is 15 residues long. Germline values: CDR1 MNHEY, CDR2 SVGAGI. The CDR3 DNA reads TGTGCCAGCAGCACGGACAGGGGGAACAATCAGCCCCAGCATTTT. The encoded protein is CASSTDRGNNQPQHF.

This clonotype was detected many times. The chain is built from TRBV25-1 and TRBJ2-5; a weak D match, TRBD2 (6 bases). CDR3 length: 15 residues. Germline V gives CDR1 MGHDK, CDR2 SYGVNS. V gave up 3 bases and J gave up 5 bases, with 16 bases separating them. CDR3 nucleotide sequence: TGTGCCAGCAGTGACCGGGAGCTGTCAGGGGAGACCCAGTACTTC. It codes for CASSDRELSGETQYF.

The chain employs TRBV28 and TRBJ1-1; no firm D call. The V end was cut by 5 bases, the J end by 7 bases, with 11 bases between. The germline CDR1 and CDR2 sequences are MDHEN and SYDVKM. CDR3 length: 12 residues. For the CDR3, the DNA is TGTGCCAGCAGTAAAAACGGGGTTGAAGCTTTCTTT. This gives the protein CASSKNGVEAFF.

This clonotype has ten or more counts. The chain uses TRBV5-1 and TRBJ2-2; D is unresolved. Trimming shortened V by 5 bases and J by 0 bases, and 11 bases separated the two germline ends. The V gene's germline CDR1 is SGHRS and CDR2 YFSETQ. The CDR3 sequence is 15 residues long. The DNA for the CDR3 is TGCGCCAGCAGGGATCGAATTGCGAACACCGGGGAGCTGTTTTTT. This sequence encodes CASRDRIANTGELFF.

This clonotype was detected a few times. V usage is TRBV5-6 and J usage is TRBJ1-2; no firm D call. V was trimmed by 3 bases and J by 7 bases, leaving 13 bases between them. The CDR3 extends over 13 amino acids. Germline CDR1 and CDR2: SGHDT and YYEEEE. CDR3 nucleotides: TGTGCCAGCAGCTCCTTTAGTACGGGTGGCTACACCTTC. Translated: CASSSFSTGGYTF.

This clonotype was recorded a few times. J is TRBJ2-7 and V is TRBV7-6; 11 nucleotides align to TRBD2. The germline gives CDR1 SGHVS, CDR2 FNYEAQ. The CDR3 contains 13 residues. V gave up 5 bases and J gave up 5 bases; unmatched junction bases: 2. The CDR3 protein is CASSPTSGNEQYF. The CDR3 nucleotides read TGTGCCAGCAGCCCGACTAGCGGGAACGAGCAGTACTTC.

This clonotype was seen more than once but under ten times. V is TRBV5-1 and J is TRBJ2-1; 7 nucleotides agree with TRBD2. Trimming took 4 bases from V and 3 from J; bases not matched to a gene: 7. Germline assignment: CDR1 SGHRS and CDR2 YFSETQ. CDR3 length: 15 amino acids. The CDR3 reads CASSQGASGYNEQFF. CDR3 bases: TGCGCCAGCAGCCAGGGAGCTAGCGGCTACAATGAGCAGTTCTTC.

This clonotype was picked up a small number of times. The chain has TRBV27 and TRBJ1-2; D call uncertain. V shed 5 bases and J shed 4 bases, with 11 bases lying between them. This CDR3 is built from 13 residues. Germline V CDR1 and CDR2: MNHEY, SMNVEV (reference sequence). CDR3 region: CASSGGLIYGYTF. CDR3 bases: TGTGCCAGCAGTGGAGGACTGATCTATGGCTACACCTTC.

The rearrangement links TRBV29-1 to TRBJ1-1; no reliable D call. V dropped 7 bases and J dropped 1 base, with 7 bases sitting between them. This CDR3 spans 11 amino acids. Germline lookup yields CDR1 SQVTM and CDR2 ANQGSEA. The CDR3 nucleotides read TGCAGCGGAGCGGCGAACACTGAAGCTTTCTTT. Encoded protein: CSGAANTEAFF.

This clonotype was counted at least ten times. V and J are TRBV29-1 and TRBJ1-1; D is perhaps TRBD1 (6 bases). CDR3 length: 11 residues. CDR1 and CDR2 (germline): SQVTM, ANQGSEA. V was trimmed by 4 bases and J by 5 bases, leaving 8 bases between them. CDR3 amino acids: CSVATGTEAFF. DNA of the CDR3: TGCAGCGTTGCGACAGGTACTGAAGCTTTCTTT.